The table lists the clone carrying this TCR beta chain with many counts. Exclusion covered patients with other autoimmune diseases or uncontrolled infections (as well as pregnancy or lactation). The entry originates in a study of Graves' ophthalmopathy and Graves' hyperthyroidism. RNA served as the template for amplifying TCR beta CDR3 regions. Investigators did first-round RT-PCR with HTBI primers, then second-round multiplex PCR. One entry per CDR3 protein, called by TCRdb with MiXCR from the multiplex PCR reads. The table has approximately 410,000 distinct CDR3 sequences, approximately 15% seen once; the top ten hold roughly 7%. The CDR3 runs 13 residues. The V gene's germline CDR1 is SGHKS and CDR2 YYEKEE (reference sequence). Trimming shortened V by 0 bases and J by 4 bases, and 2 bases separated the two germline ends.

Sample: peripheral blood. V is TRBV5-5 and J is TRBJ2-6; no definite D call. This receptor was obtained from a woman aged 18-29 years with stable Graves' hyperthyroidism. The CDR3 region is CASSLEGANVLTF. CDR3 coding DNA: TGTGCCAGCAGCTTGGAGGGGGCCAACGTCCTGACTTTC.